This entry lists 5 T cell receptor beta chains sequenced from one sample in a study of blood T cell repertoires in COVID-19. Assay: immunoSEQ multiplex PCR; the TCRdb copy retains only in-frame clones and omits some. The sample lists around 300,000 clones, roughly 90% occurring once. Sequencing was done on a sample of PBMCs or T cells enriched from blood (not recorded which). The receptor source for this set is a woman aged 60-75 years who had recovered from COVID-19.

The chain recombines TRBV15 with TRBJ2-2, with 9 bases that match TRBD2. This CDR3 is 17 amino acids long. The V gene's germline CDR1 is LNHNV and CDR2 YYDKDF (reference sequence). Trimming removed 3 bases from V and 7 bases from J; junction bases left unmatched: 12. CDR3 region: CATSRVHRGLAIGELFF. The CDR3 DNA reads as TGTGCCACCAGCAGGGTCCACCGGGGACTAGCTATCGGGGAGCTGTTTTTT. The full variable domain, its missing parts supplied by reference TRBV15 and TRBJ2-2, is DAMVIQNPRYQVTQFGKPVTLSCSQTLNHNVMYWYQQKSSQAPKLLFHYYDKDFNNEADTPDNFQSRRPNTSFCFLDIRSPGLGDTAMYLCATSRVHRGLAIGELFFGEGSRLTVL.

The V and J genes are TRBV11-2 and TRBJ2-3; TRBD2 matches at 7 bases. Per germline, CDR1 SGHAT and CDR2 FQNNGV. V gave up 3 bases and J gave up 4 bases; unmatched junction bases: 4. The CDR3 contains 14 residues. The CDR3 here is CASSFGGGADTQYF. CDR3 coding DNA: TGTGCCAGCAGCTTCGGTGGGGGGGCAGATACGCAGTATTTT. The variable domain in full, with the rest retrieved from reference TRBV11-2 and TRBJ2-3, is EAGVAQSPRYKIIEKRQSVAFWCNPISGHATLYWYQQILGQGPKLLIQFQNNGVVDDSQLPKDRFSAERLKGVDSTLKIQPAKLEDSAVYLCASSFGGGADTQYFGPGTRLTVL.

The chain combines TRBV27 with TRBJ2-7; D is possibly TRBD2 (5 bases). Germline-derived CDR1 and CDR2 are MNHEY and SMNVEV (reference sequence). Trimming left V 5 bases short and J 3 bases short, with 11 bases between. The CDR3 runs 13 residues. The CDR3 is CASSVGLNYEQYF. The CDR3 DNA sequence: TGTGCCAGCAGTGTCGGACTTAACTACGAGCAGTACTTC.

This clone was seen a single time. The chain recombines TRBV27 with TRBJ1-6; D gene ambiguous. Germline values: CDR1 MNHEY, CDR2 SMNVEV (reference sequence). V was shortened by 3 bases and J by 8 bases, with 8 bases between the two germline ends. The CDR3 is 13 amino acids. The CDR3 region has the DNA TGTGCCAGCAGTTTTAACAGAGATTCACCCCTCCACTTT. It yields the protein CASSFNRDSPLHF.

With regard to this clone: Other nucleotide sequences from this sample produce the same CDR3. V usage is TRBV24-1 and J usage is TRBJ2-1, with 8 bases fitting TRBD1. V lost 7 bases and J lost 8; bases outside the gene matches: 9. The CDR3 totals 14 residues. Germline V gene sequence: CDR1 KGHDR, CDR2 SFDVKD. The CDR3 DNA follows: TGTGCCACCAGCAGAGGGCAGGGGGCGCATGAGCAGTTCTTC. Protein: CATSRGQGAHEQFF.